This T cell receptor (beta chain) was found in a study of identical twins. A single record per CDR3 protein comes from TCRdb applying MiXCR to the 5' RACE reads. The data show some 590,000 distinct CDR3 sequences, with 9% to 10% seen just once and roughly 3.2% held by the top ten. J lost 6 bases, V lost 0 bases, and 5 bases had no gene match. The CDR3 runs to 15 residues. The V gene's germline CDR1 is SGHRS and CDR2 YFSETQ. There are a few counts of this clonotype. These data are also associated with another study on yellow fever vaccine responses in identical twins.

This TCR was recovered from a woman between 18 and 30 years old in good health. The chain couples TRBV5-1 to TRBJ2-2, with TRBD1 matching 7 bases. The sequencing input was PBMCs. The CDR3 loop is CASSLEDRDAGELFF. Here the CDR3 DNA reads TGCGCCAGCAGCTTGGAAGACAGGGACGCCGGGGAGCTGTTTTTT. The full variable domain, in which reference TRBV5-1 and TRBJ2-2 provide the parts outside the CDR3, is KAGVTQTPRYLIKTRGQQVTLSCSPISGHRSVSWYQQTPGQGLQFLFEYFSETQRNKGNFPGRFSGRQFSNSRSEMNVSTLELGDSALYLCASSLEDRDAGELFFGEGSRLTVL.